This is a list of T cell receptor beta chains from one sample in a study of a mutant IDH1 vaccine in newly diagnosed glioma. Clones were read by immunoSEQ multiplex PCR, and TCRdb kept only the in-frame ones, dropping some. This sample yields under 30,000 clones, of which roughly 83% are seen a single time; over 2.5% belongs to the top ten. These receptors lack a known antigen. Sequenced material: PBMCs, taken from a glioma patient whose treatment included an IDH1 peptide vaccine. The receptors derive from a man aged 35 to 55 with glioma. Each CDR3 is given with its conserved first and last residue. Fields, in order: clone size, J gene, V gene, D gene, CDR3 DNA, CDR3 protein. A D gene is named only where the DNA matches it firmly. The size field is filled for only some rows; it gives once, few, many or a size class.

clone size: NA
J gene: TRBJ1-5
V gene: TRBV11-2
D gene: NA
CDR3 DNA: TGTGCCAGCAGCTTCGTCGGCGGGGGCAATCAGCCCCAGCATTTT
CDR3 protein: CASSFVGGGNQPQHF

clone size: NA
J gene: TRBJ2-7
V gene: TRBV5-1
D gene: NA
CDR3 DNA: TGCGCCAGCAGCTTGGCTGCAGGTAGGTTCCACGAGCAGTACTTC
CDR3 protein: CASSLAAGRFHEQYF

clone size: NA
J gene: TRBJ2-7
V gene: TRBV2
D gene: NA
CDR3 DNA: TGTGCCAGCAAAACGACAGTCCAAACCTACGAGCAGTACTTC
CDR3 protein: CASKTTVQTYEQYF

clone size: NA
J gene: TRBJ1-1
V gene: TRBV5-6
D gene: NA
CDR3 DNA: TGTGCCAGCAGCATCAGGGGTACCATGAACACTGAAGCTTTCTTT
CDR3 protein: CASSIRGTMNTEAFF

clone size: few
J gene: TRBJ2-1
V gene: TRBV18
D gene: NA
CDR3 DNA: TGTGCCAGCTCACCACAGGCCGATGAGCAGTTCTTC
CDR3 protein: CASSPQADEQFF

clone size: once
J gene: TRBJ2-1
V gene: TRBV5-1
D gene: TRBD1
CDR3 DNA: TGCGCCAGCAGCTTAACAGGGGCAGATGAGCAGTTCTTC
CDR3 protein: CASSLTGADEQFF

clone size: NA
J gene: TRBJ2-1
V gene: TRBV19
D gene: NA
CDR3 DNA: TGTGCCAGTAGTATCGGGACAAGCAATGAGCAGTTCTTC
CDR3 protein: CASSIGTSNEQFF

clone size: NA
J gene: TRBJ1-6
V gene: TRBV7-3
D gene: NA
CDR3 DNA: TGTGCCAGCAGCTTAGAAGGGTCCCCACCCCTCCACTTT
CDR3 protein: CASSLEGSPPLHF

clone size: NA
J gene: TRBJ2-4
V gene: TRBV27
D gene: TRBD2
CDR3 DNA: TGTGCCAGCGGGGCTAGCGGGAAAAACATTCAGTACTTC
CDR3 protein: CASGASGKNIQYF

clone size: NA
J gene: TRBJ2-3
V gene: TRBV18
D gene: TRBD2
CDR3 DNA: TGTGCCAGCTCAGCGCGACAGGCGGGAGGGGGCACAGATACGCAGTATTTT
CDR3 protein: CASSARQAGGGTDTQYF

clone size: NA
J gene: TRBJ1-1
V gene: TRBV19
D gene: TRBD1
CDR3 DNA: TGTGCCAGTAGTCCCAACAGGGGCGGAGGGACTGAAGCTTTCTTT
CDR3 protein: CASSPNRGGGTEAFF

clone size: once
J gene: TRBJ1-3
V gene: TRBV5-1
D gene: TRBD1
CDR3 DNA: TGCGCCAGCAGCCCTAATCGCCTAACAGGGGAGTACGCTCTTTCTGGAAACACCATATATTTT
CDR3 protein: CASSPNRLTGEYALSGNTIYF

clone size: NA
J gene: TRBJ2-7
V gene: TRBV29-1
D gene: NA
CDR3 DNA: TGCAGCGTTATCTGGGAGGCCGACTACGAGCAGTACTTC
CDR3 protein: CSVIWEADYEQYF

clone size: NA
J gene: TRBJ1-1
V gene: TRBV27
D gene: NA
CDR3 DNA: TGTGCCAGCAGTCGCTCGTTAGGGATGAACACTGAAGCTTTCTTT
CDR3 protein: CASSRSLGMNTEAFF

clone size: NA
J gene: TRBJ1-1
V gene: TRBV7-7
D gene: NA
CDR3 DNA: TGTGCCAGCAGCTTAGGAGAGAACACTGAAGCTTTCTTT
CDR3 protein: CASSLGENTEAFF

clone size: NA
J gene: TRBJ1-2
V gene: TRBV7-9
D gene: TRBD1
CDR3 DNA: TGTGCCAGCAGCTTTGGACAGGGGGCTTACGGCTACACCTTC
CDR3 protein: CASSFGQGAYGYTF